This T cell receptor beta chain stems from a study of T cells in Graves' hyperthyroidism and ophthalmopathy. Amplified TCR beta CDR3 regions derived from RNA transcripts. When the TCR CDR3 underwent first-round RT-PCR, the HTBI primer set was used. Each CDR3 protein is one row after TCRdb ran MiXCR on the multiplex PCR reads. The sample consists of about 600,000 distinct CDR3 sequences, approximately 15% of them appearing once. The CDR3 consists of 14 residues. The V and J ends lost 4 bases and 8 bases respectively, with 18 bases between them. Germline CDR1 is SGDLS and CDR2 is YYNGEE. Over 9 ml of fresh peripheral blood supplied the PBMCs.

V and J are TRBV9 and TRBJ1-2, with D possibly being TRBD1 (5 bases). This clonotype originated in a woman aged 40 to 50 with Graves' ophthalmopathy. Specimen: blood. The DNA of the CDR3 is TGTGCCAGCAGCCTCTACGGGGGGTCCGACGGCTACACCTTC. Its protein is CASSLYGGSDGYTF.